The clone carrying this T cell receptor (beta chain) came up many times. MiXCR was run by TCRdb on the RT-PCR reads, yielding one entry per CDR3 protein. The sample contains more than 550,000 distinct CDR3 sequences, approximately 15% of which appear only once. The CDR3 totals 16 residues. Trimming took 0 bases from V and 6 from J, leaving 18 bases between them. The germline V gene encodes CDR1 DFQATT and CDR2 SNEGSKA (reference sequence). The specimen was memory CD4+ T cells from blood. The TCR originated in a female donor in good health, serving as a healthy control. V gene TRBV20-1 combines with J gene TRBJ2-1, with D possibly TRBD2 on 6 matching bases. Here the CDR3 DNA reads TGCAGTGCTAGAGATCGGGACTCCTGGATTGGCAATGAGCAGTTCTTC. Its translation: CSARDRDSWIGNEQFF.